This TCR beta chain appears in the sequencing data of a study of CXCR3-negative and CXCR3-positive naive CD8 T cells (dated by TCRdb to the late 2010s). Regarding the complete study: In total, about 135 million TRB reads were obtained, or roughly 1.5 +/- 0.3 million reads per library. The diversity and physicochemical repertoire analyses included some 11 donors pooled from two independent experiments. TRBV-TRBJ cluster analysis included naive subsets from about 5 donors and memory cells from 3 donors. Study-wide findings and limitations: TRBV-TRBJ usage was similar between naive CXCR3-negative and CXCR3-positive cells from the same donor, while memory cells showed distinct patterns. Freshly isolated PBMCs were used for most assays because CXCR3 expression partially decreased after cryopreservation. Because surface CD5, which is linked to self-reactivity in mice, was comparable between the naive subsets, TCR interaction strength was also inferred from the physicochemical properties of TRB CDR3s. Comparably high repertoire diversity was found in both naive subsets, whereas much lower repertoire diversity was found in memory CD8+ T cells. TRB CDR3s from CXCR3-positive naive cells showed higher hydrophobicity (lower Kidera factor 4), lower energy, and higher strength and volume indices than CXCR3-negative naive cells.

Details on this clonotype: It lacks a known antigen.

For each CD8+ T cell subset, flow sorting was done in triplicate, and 300,000 to 350,000 cells per subset went directly into RLT lysis buffer. To keep memory contaminants out, a stringent definition of naive CD8+ T cells was applied: CD45RO-CCR7+CD27+CD95-. Peripheral blood mononuclear cells were isolated from buffy coats by standard density gradient centrifugation. Naive CXCR3-negative and CXCR3-positive CD8+ T cells were flow-sorted using a FACSAria III. An RNeasy Mini Kit was used to extract total RNA from the sorted cells. Including the terminal cysteine and phenylalanine, the CDR3 comprises 15 residues. The DNA is not on file. CDR1 and CDR2 are drawn from the germline V gene (reference sequence): DFQATT, SNEGSKA. The sequencer listed for this sample is NextSeq 550. The Human TCR Profiling Kit (MiLaboratory) was used to make UMI-labeled 5' RACE TRB cDNA libraries. The full amount of extracted RNA was used for cDNA synthesis, and the full amount of resulting cDNA was used for PCR amplification. Libraries were prepared in parallel with an identical number of PCR cycles. Under the source paper's analysis protocol: With a requirement of at least two reads per UMI, MIGEC and MiXCR extracted about 52,000 +/- 9,100 unique UMI-labeled TRB cDNA molecules per library. Each library averaged about 37,000 +/- 9,700 functional in-frame TRB CDR3 nucleotide clonotypes without stop codons. After downsampling to 5000 UMI-labeled TRB molecules per sample, diversity metrics, including normalized Shannon-Wiener and Chao1, were computed in VDJtools. VDJtools was used to calculate clonotype-size-weighted physicochemical properties of the central five CDR3 residues, namely interaction energy, strength, volume and Kidera factor 4. TCRdb reprocessed the reads; each CDR3 protein sequence makes one entry, and DNA is unavailable. V and J calls and clone size were set by TCRdb, not the authors. The sample table records tens of thousands of distinct CDR3 sequences. The top ten clonotypes cover 0.85% to 1.4% of the sample.

The rearrangement combines TRBV20-1 with TRBJ1-2; TCRdb outputs TRBD1, but without DNA this stays unchecked. The TCR sequence derives from a human donor in good health. Some clones in this sample may be carry-over from other donors' samples. Sequencing was done on a sample of naive CXCR3- CD8+ T cells from blood. The intended sense of this specimen's cell subset or site label: CD45RO-CCR7+CD27+CD95- naive CD8+ T cells lacking CXCR3 (TNR3-). The encoded CDR3 is CSARRFSYLGGRYTF.